This TCR beta chain is from a study of vaccination effects on CD4 cells after COVID-19. V was pared by 7 bases and J by 4 bases, with 11 bases between. The length of the CDR3 is 13 residues. In germline, CDR1 is MNHNY, CDR2 SVGAGI (reference sequence). Viral peptide pool expansion of antigen-specific CD4+ T cells preceded sequencing in the ViraFEST assay. It was after approximately 11 days of culture that CD4+ T cells were isolated. The repertoire was sequenced with immunoSEQ multiplex PCR; TCRdb's copy has only in-frame clones and lacks some. The sample has some 79,000 clones; about 70% are singletons. This clone was recorded once. What it recognizes is unknown.

J is TRBJ1-5 and V is TRBV6-6; D remains ambiguous. The starting material was CD4+ T cells from PBMCs cultured with HCoV-229E spike peptides, obtained before COVID-19 vaccination. The clonotype was recovered from a human donor who received a COVID-19 vaccine. The CDR3 DNA is TGTGCCAGCACCCCAGGAGTTAATCAGCCCCAGCATTTT. This gives the protein CASTPGVNQPQHF.